Presented here are 12 T cell receptor beta chains from one specimen sequenced in a study of shared clonotypes between healthy human individuals. Only CD45RO-negative cells positively selected for CCR7 counted as naive CD8 cells, so terminally differentiated effector memory CD45RA+ cells were excluded. Produced via immunoSEQ multiplex PCR; TCRdb's table is partial and in-frame only. This table has a few million clones, around 95% appearing once. Specimen: naive CD8+ T cells from PBMCs. These receptors all come from a man aged 18 to 35 in good health. Some clones in this sample may be carry-over from other donors' samples.

The chain combines TRBV28 with TRBJ2-3; a weak D match, TRBD1 (5 bases). V was clipped by 8 bases and J by 3 bases, with 18 bases between them. The CDR3 covers 15 residues. Germline CDR1 and CDR2: MDHEN and SYDVKM. CDR3 coding DNA: TGTGCCAGCGGGCTGGGGCTGTACAGTACAGATACGCAGTATTTT. Its translation: CASGLGLYSTDTQYF.

This chain joins TRBV6-6 and TRBJ2-2; D call uncertain. Germline V gene lookup returns CDR1 MNHNY and CDR2 SVGAGI (reference sequence). Trimming stripped 0 bases from V and 6 bases from J, with 5 bases between. The CDR3 extends over 13 amino acids. The CDR3 sequence: CASSYSKAGELFF. The DNA of the CDR3 is TGTGCCAGCAGTTACTCTAAGGCCGGGGAGCTGTTTTTT.

This rearrangement joins TRBV25-1 to TRBJ2-7, with 10 bases fitting TRBD1. Looked up from germline, CDR1 is MGHDK and CDR2 is SYGVNS. V lost 3 bases, J lost 2 bases, and 4 bases stayed unmatched. The CDR3 runs 15 residues. CDR3 region: CASSDPGQGAYEQYF. In DNA form, the CDR3 reads TGTGCCAGCAGTGACCCCGGACAGGGGGCCTACGAGCAGTACTTC.

The chain employs TRBV27 and TRBJ1-5, with unresolved D. The CDR3 has 15 amino acids. CDR1 is MNHEY, CDR2 SMNVEV, per germline (reference sequence). Trimming pared 3 bases from V and 4 bases from J, leaving 13 bases between. This chain's CDR3 is CASSLARFGNQPQHF. CDR3 nucleotide sequence: TGTGCCAGCAGTTTGGCACGGTTTGGGAATCAGCCCCAGCATTTT.

This chain connects TRBV6-6 to TRBJ1-1; tentatively, D is TRBD1 (5 bases). The CDR3 is made up of 11 amino acids. V lost 5 bases, J lost 6 bases, and 7 bases lay in between. CDR1 MNHNY and CDR2 SVGAGI come from the germline V gene (reference sequence). CDR3: CASSRGSEAFF. The CDR3 nucleotides read TGTGCCAGCAGTCGGGGGTCTGAAGCTTTCTTT.

Details on this clone: This CDR3 is also generated by other DNA sequences in the sample. The chain carries TRBV9 and TRBJ2-2, with D hard to call. V was trimmed by 3 bases and J by 3 bases, leaving 6 bases between them. CDR1 and CDR2 from the germline V gene are SGDLS and YYNGEE. This CDR3 has 13 amino acids. The CDR3 protein is CASSGSDTGELFF. For the CDR3, the DNA is TGTGCCAGCAGCGGCTCTGACACCGGGGAGCTGTTTTTT.

The chain couples TRBV19 to TRBJ1-4; D uncertain. This CDR3 spans 14 amino acids. V was clipped by 5 bases and J by 0 bases, with 7 bases between them. Germline CDR1 LNHDA, CDR2 SQIVND (reference sequence). The CDR3: CASSPDATNEKLFF. The CDR3 nucleotides are TGTGCCAGTAGTCCGGATGCAACTAATGAAAAACTGTTTTTT.

The gene calls are TRBV11-2 and TRBJ2-5; the match to TRBD1 covers 7 bases. The junction had 6 bases not matched to a gene; V was cut back by 7 bases and J by 1 base. The germline CDR1 and CDR2 sequences are SGHAT and FQNNGV. The CDR3 extends over 14 amino acids. Written as DNA, the CDR3 is TGTGCCAGCAACGACAGGGTGGCCCAAGAGACCCAGTACTTC. Amino acids: CASNDRVAQETQYF.

This rearrangement joins TRBV29-1 to TRBJ1-1; TRBD1 is a possible D gene (5 bases). Germline CDR1 reads SQVTM; CDR2 reads ANQGSEA. Trimming shortened V by 7 bases and J by 5 bases, and 14 bases separated the two germline ends. CDR3 length equals 12 residues. The DNA for the CDR3 is TGCAGCGCCCGAGATGGGGGAACTGAAGCTTTCTTT. Amino acids: CSARDGGTEAFF.

This clone showed up just once. This rearrangement joins TRBV11-2 to TRBJ2-5; D is possibly TRBD2 (7 bases). V lost 6 bases and J 7 bases, leaving 15 bases between the germline ends. This CDR3 region has 13 residues. Germline assignment: CDR1 SGHAT and CDR2 FQNNGV. In nucleotides, the CDR3 is TGTGCCAGCAGTTCGGGGGGCGCTGGGACCCAGTACTTC. It is translated as CASSSGGAGTQYF.

This clone was seen a single time. V usage is TRBV5-1 and J usage is TRBJ2-3; 13 bases align to TRBD2. The CDR3 contains 16 residues. The junction had 5 bases not matched to a gene; V was cut back by 4 bases and J by 3 bases. From germline, CDR1 is SGHRS and CDR2 YFSETQ. This CDR3 reads CASSLGLAGVTDTQYF. The CDR3 DNA reads as TGCGCCAGCAGCCTCGGACTAGCGGGAGTAACAGATACGCAGTATTTT. Full variable domain (rest looked up from reference TRBV5-1 and TRBJ2-3): KAGVTQTPRYLIKTRGQQVTLSCSPISGHRSVSWYQQTPGQGLQFLFEYFSETQRNKGNFPGRFSGRQFSNSRSEMNVSTLELGDSALYLCASSLGLAGVTDTQYFGPGTRLTVL.

The V and J genes are TRBV5-1 and TRBJ1-4, with 9 bases that match TRBD1. Per germline, CDR1 SGHRS and CDR2 YFSETQ. CDR3 size: 16 residues. V was pared by 3 bases and J by 7 bases, with 10 bases of the junction left unmatched. CDR3 sequence: CASSSGTGFGGEKLFF. The CDR3 nucleotides are TGCGCCAGCAGCTCCGGGACAGGGTTTGGGGGTGAAAAACTGTTTTTT.